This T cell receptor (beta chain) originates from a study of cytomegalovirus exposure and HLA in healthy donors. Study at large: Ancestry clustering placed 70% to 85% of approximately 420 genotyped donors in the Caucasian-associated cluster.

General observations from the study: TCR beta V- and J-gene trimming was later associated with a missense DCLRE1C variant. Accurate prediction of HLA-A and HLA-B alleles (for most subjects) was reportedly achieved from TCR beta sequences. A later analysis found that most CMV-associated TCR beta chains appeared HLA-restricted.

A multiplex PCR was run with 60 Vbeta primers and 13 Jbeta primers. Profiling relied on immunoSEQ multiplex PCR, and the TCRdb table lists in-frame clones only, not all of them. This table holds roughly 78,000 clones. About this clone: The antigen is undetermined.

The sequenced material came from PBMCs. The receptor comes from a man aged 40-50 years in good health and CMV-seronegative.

The CDR3 spells CASSSGSRLAGVDTQYF. For the CDR3, the DNA is TGTGCCAGCAGTTCCGGGTCTAGGCTAGCGGGAGTAGATACGCAGTATTTT. The chain employs TRBV28 and TRBJ2-3, with 10 bases aligning to TRBD2. With V trimmed by 4 bases and J by 5 bases, 12 bases remained unmatched. Germline V gives CDR1 MDHEN, CDR2 SYDVKM. The CDR3 extends over 17 amino acids.